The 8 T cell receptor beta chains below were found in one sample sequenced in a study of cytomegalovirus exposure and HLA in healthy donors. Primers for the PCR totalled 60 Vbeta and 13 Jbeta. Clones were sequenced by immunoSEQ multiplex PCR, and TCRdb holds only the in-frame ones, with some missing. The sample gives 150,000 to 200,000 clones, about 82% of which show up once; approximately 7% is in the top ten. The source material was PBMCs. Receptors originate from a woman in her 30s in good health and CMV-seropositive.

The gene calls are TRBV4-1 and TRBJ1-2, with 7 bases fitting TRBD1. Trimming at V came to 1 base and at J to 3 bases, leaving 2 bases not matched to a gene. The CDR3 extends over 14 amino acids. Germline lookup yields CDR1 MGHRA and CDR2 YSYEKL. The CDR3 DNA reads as TGCGCCAGCAGCCAAGGAGGGGGCCACTATGGCTACACCTTC. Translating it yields CASSQGGGHYGYTF.

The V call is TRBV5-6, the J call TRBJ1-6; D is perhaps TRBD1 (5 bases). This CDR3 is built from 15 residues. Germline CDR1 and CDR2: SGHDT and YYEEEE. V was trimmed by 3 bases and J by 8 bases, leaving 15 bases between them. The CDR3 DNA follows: TGTGCCAGCAGCTCCTCGGCAGGGATGGATTCACCCCTCCACTTT. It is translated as CASSSSAGMDSPLHF.

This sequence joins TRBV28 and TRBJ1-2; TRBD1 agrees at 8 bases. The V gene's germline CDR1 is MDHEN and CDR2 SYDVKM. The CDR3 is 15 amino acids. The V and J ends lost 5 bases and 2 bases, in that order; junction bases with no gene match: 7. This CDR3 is CASSLSTGANYGYTF. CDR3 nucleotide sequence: TGTGCCAGCAGTCTCTCGACAGGGGCGAACTATGGCTACACCTTC.

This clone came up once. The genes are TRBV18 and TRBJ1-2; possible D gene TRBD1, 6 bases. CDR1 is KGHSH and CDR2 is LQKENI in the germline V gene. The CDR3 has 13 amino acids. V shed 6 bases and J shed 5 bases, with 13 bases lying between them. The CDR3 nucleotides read TGTGCCAGCTCGGACGCTACAGGGTATGGCTACACCTTC. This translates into CASSDATGYGYTF.

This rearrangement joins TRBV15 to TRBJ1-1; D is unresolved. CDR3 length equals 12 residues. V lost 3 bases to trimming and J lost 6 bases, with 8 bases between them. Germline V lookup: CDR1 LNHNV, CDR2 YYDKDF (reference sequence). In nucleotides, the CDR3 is TGTGCCACCAGCAGCGCCAGATCTGAAGCTTTCTTT. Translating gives CATSSARSEAFF.

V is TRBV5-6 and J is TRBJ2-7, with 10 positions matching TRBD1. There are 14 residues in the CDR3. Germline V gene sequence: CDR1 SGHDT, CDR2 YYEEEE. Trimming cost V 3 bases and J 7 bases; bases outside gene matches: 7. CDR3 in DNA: TGTGCCAGCAGCTGGGGGACAGGGGCAGGAGAGCAGTACTTC. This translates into CASSWGTGAGEQYF.

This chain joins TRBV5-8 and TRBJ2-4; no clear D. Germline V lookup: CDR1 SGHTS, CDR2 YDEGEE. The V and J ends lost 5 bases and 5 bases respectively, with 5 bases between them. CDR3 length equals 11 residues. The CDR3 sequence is CASSLENIQYF. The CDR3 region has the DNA TGTGCCAGCAGTCTTGAAAACATTCAGTACTTC.

The CDR3 nucleotides read TGTGCCAGCAGTTTTATCAACTCTGGGAGTGAAAAACTGTTTTTT. It encodes CASSFINSGSEKLFF. This chain connects TRBV6-5 to TRBJ1-4; unclear D gene. The V and J ends lost 4 bases and 7 bases respectively, with 16 bases between them. In germline, CDR1 is MNHEY, CDR2 SVGAGI. The CDR3 length is 15 residues.